The next 30 T cell receptor beta chains were all read from a single sample in a study of regulatory T cells in long-lasting Graves disease. Time point noted: newly diagnosed GD, antithyroid drugs for less than 3 months. Making the TCR library involved RNA that had been extracted from PBMCs. TCR beta libraries were built with iRepertoire HTBI primers and Arm-PCR of CDR3 regions. Via MiXCR, TCRdb re-called the multiplex PCR reads, giving one row per CDR3 protein. This table has about 470,000 distinct CDR3 sequences, under 15% appearing once. These sequences were also reported in another study, on T cells in Graves' hyperthyroidism and ophthalmopathy.

The sample in question was peripheral blood mononuclear cells (PBMCs), obtained at new diagnosis, from a patient treated with antithyroid drugs. The receptors stem from a woman aged 30 to 39 with Graves disease.

In its sample, this clonotype was seen many times. This rearrangement joins TRBV30 to TRBJ2-5; the D call may be TRBD1 or TRBD2 (6 bases each). Germline CDR1 GTSNPN, CDR2 SVGIG (reference sequence). This CDR3 is 19 amino acids long. Trimming took off 2 bases at V and 3 bases at J, with 28 bases between the two ends. CDR3 in DNA: TGTGCCTGGAGTTCCTCCTCATTTACAGGGTTAACGGGGGAAGAGACCCAGTACTTC. Residues: CAWSSSSFTGLTGEETQYF.

This clonotype was found a few times. The chain recombines TRBV3-1 with TRBJ2-7; 8 nucleotides line up with TRBD2. V trimming: 5 bases; J trimming: 12 bases; junction bases outside the gene matches: 18. Looked up from germline, CDR1 is LGHDT and CDR2 is YNNKEL (reference sequence). CDR3 size: 15 residues. The CDR3 sequence: CASSSKRGLGLEAYF. The CDR3 bases are TGTGCCAGCAGCTCCAAAAGGGGACTAGGCCTAGAAGCGTACTTC.

A few counts support this clonotype. CDR3 in amino acids: CASSYLPQWSTEAFF. The DNA for the CDR3 is TGTGCCAGCAGTTACCTCCCCCAGTGGAGCACTGAAGCTTTCTTT. The rearrangement links TRBV6-9 to TRBJ1-1; D uncertain. The CDR3 contains 15 residues. Germline CDR1 MNHGY, CDR2 SVAAGI. Between the trimmed V and J ends, which lost 3 bases and 4 bases, there was a span of 15 bases.

The V gene is TRBV6-1, the J gene TRBJ2-5; 9 bases line up with TRBD2. The CDR3 totals 15 residues. V lost 0 bases, J lost 5 bases, and 4 bases stayed unmatched. The germline V gene encodes CDR1 MNHNS and CDR2 SASEGT. In nucleotides, the CDR3 is TGTGCCAGCAGTGAAGCGGCTAGCGGGAAGGAGACCCAGTACTTC. Encoded protein: CASSEAASGKETQYF.

Ten or more counts support this clonotype. V usage is TRBV11-1 and J usage is TRBJ1-1; no clear D gene. This CDR3 is built from 13 residues. From germline, CDR1 is SGHAT and CDR2 FQDESV (reference sequence). V was trimmed by 4 bases and J by 4 bases, leaving 10 bases between them. The CDR3: CASSSVWGTEAFF. Here the CDR3 DNA reads TGTGCCAGCAGCTCCGTGTGGGGCACTGAAGCTTTCTTT.

This clonotype occurred a few times. The chain couples TRBV20-1 to TRBJ2-2; D unresolved. There are 17 residues in the CDR3. The germline V gene encodes CDR1 DFQATT and CDR2 SNEGSKA (reference sequence). The V end was cut by 1 base, the J end by 2 bases, with 17 bases between. The CDR3 here is CSARAPAGRLNTGELFF. Written as DNA, the CDR3 is TGCAGTGCTAGAGCCCCAGCCGGGCGGCTAAACACCGGGGAGCTGTTTTTT.

Ten or more counts support this clonotype. The genes are TRBV20-1 and TRBJ1-1; D uncertain. Per germline, CDR1 DFQATT and CDR2 SNEGSKA (reference sequence). This CDR3 contains 12 residues. CDR3 sequence: CRSRGKETEAFF. As DNA, the CDR3 is TGCAGAAGCCGAGGAAAAGAAACTGAAGCTTTCTTT.

The chain links TRBV15 to TRBJ2-7; D perhaps matches TRBD1 (5 bases). The germline V gene encodes CDR1 LNHNV and CDR2 YYDKDF (reference sequence). This CDR3 region has 15 residues. The germline V and J ends were trimmed by 7 bases and 1 base, with 17 bases remaining between them. DNA for the CDR3: TGTGCCACCACCTCAGACAGCATATCTTCCTACGAGCAGTACTTC. Protein sequence: CATTSDSISSYEQYF.

This clonotype was seen many times. J is TRBJ2-1 and V is TRBV11-2; 10 bases match TRBD2. The CDR3 is 15 amino acids. Germline V gene lookup returns CDR1 SGHAT and CDR2 FQNNGV. After removal of 0 bases from V and 12 bases from J, the junction contained 8 bases not matched to a gene. This chain's CDR3 is CASSLDQREGPGQFF. The CDR3 nucleotides are TGTGCCAGCAGCTTAGATCAGCGGGAGGGCCCGGGGCAGTTCTTC.

With regard to this clonotype: Likely a read error: the CDR3 ends without its conserved phenylalanine or tryptophan. The genes are TRBV29-1 and TRBJ2-5; TRBD2 agrees at 7 bases. Germline V gives CDR1 SQVTM, CDR2 ANQGSEA. The CDR3 totals 15 residues. J lost 4 bases, V lost 5 bases, and 13 bases had no gene match. Here the CDR3 DNA reads TGCAGCGTTCGTTTTCACGGGGGAGGGGCAGAGACCCAGTACTCC. Translation: CSVRFHGGGAETQYS.

In the case of this clonotype: This likely comes from a read error, as the CDR3 has no conserved phenylalanine or tryptophan at its end. The V gene is TRBV3-1, the J gene TRBJ2-3; D possibly corresponds to TRBD1 (5 bases). CDR1 is LGHDT, CDR2 YNNKEL, per germline (reference sequence). The CDR3 runs 15 residues. The ends were cut back, 0 bases at V and 5 bases at J, with 12 bases in the middle. The chain's CDR3 is CASSQEKGVVDTQYL. CDR3 nucleotides: TGTGCCAGCAGCCAAGAAAAAGGGGTGGTAGATACGCAGTATCTT.

The chain combines TRBV6-4 with TRBJ2-1; no reliable D call. V lost 0 bases and J 12 bases, leaving 12 bases between the germline ends. The V gene's germline CDR1 is MRHNA and CDR2 SNTAGT. This CDR3 comprises 13 residues. The CDR3 bases are TGTGCCAGCAGTGACTCGACGTCTAGTATGCAGTTCTTC. It yields the protein CASSDSTSSMQFF.

V is TRBV25-1 and J is TRBJ2-5, with D possibly being TRBD2 (5 bases). Trimming removed 2 bases at V and 2 bases at J, with 15 bases between. Germline-derived CDR1 and CDR2 are MGHDK and SYGVNS. The CDR3 runs to 16 residues. CDR3 nucleotides: TGTGCCAGCAGTGAACTCCTAGCAGGAGTTCAAGAGACCCAGTACTTC. Translated: CASSELLAGVQETQYF.

There are many counts of this clonotype. V usage is TRBV7-3 and J usage is TRBJ2-3, with D perhaps TRBD1 (6 bases). The CDR3 loop spans 12 amino acids. CDR1 SGHTA and CDR2 FQGTGA come from the germline V gene. V lost 5 bases to trimming and J lost 6 bases, with 9 bases between them. The CDR3 DNA is TGTGCCAGCAGCCCCGACAGGGATACGCAGTATTTT. It codes for CASSPDRDTQYF.

This clonotype appeared many times. The genes are TRBV7-8 and TRBJ2-5; possible D gene TRBD1, 6 bases. Germline CDR1 is SGHVS and CDR2 is FQNEAQ. The CDR3 spans 19 residues. The V end was cut by 9 bases, the J end by 4 bases, with 33 bases between. CDR3 loop: CASHKRSRGSAQGTETQYF. The CDR3, as DNA: TGTGCCAGTCACAAAAGAAGCAGGGGCAGCGCCCAGGGAACAGAGACCCAGTACTTC.

In this sample, this clonotype turned up a few times. The V and J genes are TRBV2 and TRBJ1-6; D perhaps matches TRBD1 (6 bases). V was cut by 6 bases and J by 2 bases, with 11 bases left in between. The germline CDR1 and CDR2 sequences are SNHLY and FYNNEI. The CDR3 runs to 15 residues. The CDR3 reads CASREQGPYNSPLHF. Here the CDR3 DNA reads TGTGCCAGCAGAGAACAGGGACCCTATAATTCACCCCTCCACTTT.

This clonotype was detected ten times or more. The chain links TRBV6-9 to TRBJ2-3; TRBD2 agrees at 7 bases. This CDR3 has 16 residues. V dropped 4 bases and J dropped 1; count of bases not matched to a gene: 8. Germline values: CDR1 MNHGY, CDR2 SVAAGI. Here the CDR3 reads CASSSPRGGGTDTQYF. In nucleotides, the CDR3 is TGTGCCAGCAGTTCCCCTAGGGGAGGGGGCACAGATACGCAGTATTTT.

This clonotype was counted many times. This chain's CDR3 is CASSDLDSYEQYF. The CDR3 coding sequence is TGTGCCAGCAGTGACCTCGACAGCTACGAGCAGTACTTC. This sequence joins TRBV6-1 and TRBJ2-7, with a weak D call TRBD1 (5 bases). This CDR3 is built from 13 residues. Germline-derived CDR1 and CDR2 are MNHNS and SASEGT. Trimming left V 3 bases short and J 3 bases short, with 9 bases between.

Many counts were recorded for this clonotype. V usage is TRBV11-3 and J usage is TRBJ2-3, with a tentative D call TRBD2 (6 bases). V was trimmed by 4 bases and J by 5 bases, leaving 19 bases between them. This CDR3 has 16 residues. Germline CDR1 and CDR2: SGHNT and YENEEA. The CDR3 DNA is TGTGCCAGCAGCTCCCCGAGCGGGCTGGTCTTAGATACGCAGTATTTT. It specifies CASSSPSGLVLDTQYF.

This clonotype was observed at least ten times. The chain has TRBV3-1 and TRBJ1-5; 7 bases agree with TRBD1. CDR3 size: 15 residues. Trimming at V came to 4 bases and at J to 0 bases, leaving 3 bases not matched to a gene. The germline gives CDR1 LGHDT, CDR2 YNNKEL (reference sequence). CDR3 nucleotides: TGTGCCAGCAGCCCTACAGGGGATAGCAATCAGCCCCAGCATTTT. Its translation: CASSPTGDSNQPQHF.

This clonotype appeared many times. J is TRBJ2-2 and V is TRBV24-1, with D possibly being TRBD1 or TRBD2 (5 bases each). The ends were cut back, 0 bases at V and 4 bases at J, with 11 bases in the middle. Germline V gene data show CDR1 as KGHDR and CDR2 as SFDVKD. This CDR3 is 16 amino acids long. The CDR3 region is CATSDLQRDGTGELFF. The CDR3, as DNA: TGTGCCACCAGTGATTTGCAACGGGACGGCACCGGGGAGCTGTTTTTT.

The chain combines TRBV29-1 with TRBJ1-2; 10 positions match TRBD1. CDR3 length equals 12 residues. Germline V CDR1 and CDR2: SQVTM, ANQGSEA. The trim removed 4 bases at V and 6 bases at J, leaving 2 bases unmatched. The CDR3, as DNA: TGCAGCGTTGGACAGGGGGCGAATGGCTACACCTTC. Its translation: CSVGQGANGYTF.

There are many counts of this clonotype. The chain links TRBV30 to TRBJ1-3; perhaps TRBD1 as D (5 bases). CDR1 GTSNPN and CDR2 SVGIG come from the germline V gene (reference sequence). V gave up 8 bases and J gave up 4 bases, with 6 bases separating them. This CDR3 spans 10 amino acids. The chain's CDR3 is CAGGGNTIYF. The CDR3 DNA reads TGTGCCGGGGGAGGAAACACCATATATTTT.

The chain uses TRBV28 and TRBJ2-3, with 8 bases that match TRBD2. After removal of 2 bases from V and 3 bases from J, the junction contained 7 bases not matched to a gene. The CDR3 is made up of 16 amino acids. Germline V lookup: CDR1 MDHEN, CDR2 SYDVKM. The DNA of the CDR3 is TGTGCCAGCAGTTTACTAGCGGCTAGCGGGACAGATACGCAGTATTTT. Amino acid sequence: CASSLLAASGTDTQYF.

This chain connects TRBV2 to TRBJ2-3, with 10 bases fitting TRBD2. The CDR3 is made up of 16 amino acids. Germline-derived CDR1 and CDR2 are SNHLY and FYNNEI. V lost 3 bases and J lost 5; bases outside the gene matches: 8. This CDR3 is CASSESLAGEGDTQYF. DNA for the CDR3: TGTGCCAGCAGTGAGTCCCTAGCGGGAGAGGGAGATACGCAGTATTTT. Variable domain in full (rest from reference TRBV2 and TRBJ2-3): EPEVTQTPSHQVTQMGQEVILRCVPISNHLYFYWYRQILGQKVEFLVSFYNNEISEKSEIFDDQFSVERPDGSNFTLKIRSTKLEDSAMYFCASSESLAGEGDTQYFGPGTRLTVL.

The chain links TRBV7-9 to TRBJ1-6, with D unclear. The CDR3 sequence is 14 residues long. V lost 1 base and J 8 bases, leaving 9 bases between the germline ends. Per the germline V gene, CDR1 is SEHNR and CDR2 is FQNEAQ (reference sequence). The CDR3 sequence is CASSLGGNYSPLHF. The DNA of the CDR3 is TGTGCCAGCAGCTTAGGAGGCAACTATTCACCCCTCCACTTT.

This clonotype was counted ten times or more. The CDR3 loop reads CSARDMGQETQYF. The CDR3 DNA follows: TGCAGTGCTAGGGACATGGGTCAAGAGACCCAGTACTTC. V and J are TRBV20-1 and TRBJ2-5; tentatively, D is TRBD1 (5 bases). Between the trimmed V and J ends, which lost 3 bases and 2 bases, there was a span of 10 bases. The CDR3 runs 13 residues. Germline V gives CDR1 DFQATT, CDR2 SNEGSKA (reference sequence).

The J gene is TRBJ2-4, the V gene TRBV12-3 or TRBV12-4; 7 positions agree with TRBD1. The CDR3 consists of 15 residues. Trimming cost V 5 bases and J 3 bases; bases outside gene matches: 7. CDR3 sequence: CASSTTGSHKNIQYF. In nucleotides, the CDR3 is TGTGCCAGCAGTACGACAGGGTCCCACAAAAACATTCAGTACTTC.

The V call is TRBV5-6, the J call TRBJ2-5; possibly TRBD2 for D (5 bases). The CDR3 is 15 amino acids. Trimming stripped 4 bases from V and 5 bases from J, with 18 bases between. Germline CDR1 and CDR2: SGHDT and YYEEEE. This chain's CDR3 is CASSTPSRARETQYF. For the CDR3, the DNA is TGTGCCAGCAGCACGCCCTCGCGGGCAAGGGAGACCCAGTACTTC.

This clonotype occurred a few times. The chain is built from TRBV3-1 and TRBJ1-2, with D unclear. The length of the CDR3 is 15 residues. Germline loops: CDR1 LGHDT, CDR2 YNNKEL (reference sequence). V dropped 0 bases and J dropped 6 bases, with 14 bases sitting between them. CDR3 in DNA: TGTGCCAGCAGCCAAGAGGGCACCCAGCCAGATGGCTACACCTTC. Protein product: CASSQEGTQPDGYTF.